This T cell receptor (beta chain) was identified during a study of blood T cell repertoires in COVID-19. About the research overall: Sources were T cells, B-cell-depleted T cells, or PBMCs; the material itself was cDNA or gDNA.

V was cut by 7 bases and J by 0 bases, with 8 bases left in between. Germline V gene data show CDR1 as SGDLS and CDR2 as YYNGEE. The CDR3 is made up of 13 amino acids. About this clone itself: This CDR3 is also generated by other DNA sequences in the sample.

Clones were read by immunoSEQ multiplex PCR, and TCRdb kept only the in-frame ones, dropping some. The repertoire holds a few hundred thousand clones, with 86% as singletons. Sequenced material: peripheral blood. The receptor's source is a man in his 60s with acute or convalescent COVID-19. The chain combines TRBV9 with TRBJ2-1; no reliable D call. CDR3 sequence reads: CASGGSSYNEQFF. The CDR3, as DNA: TGTGCCAGCGGCGGTAGCTCCTACAATGAGCAGTTCTTC. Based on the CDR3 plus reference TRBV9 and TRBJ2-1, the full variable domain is DSGVTQTPKHLITATGQRVTLRCSPRSGDLSVYWYQQSLDQGLQFLIQYYNGEERAKGNILERFSAQQFPDLHSELNLSSLELGDSALYFCASGGSSYNEQFFGPGTRLTVL.